This T cell receptor (beta chain) was sequenced during a study of technical replicates of blood from a few donors. Data came from immunoSEQ multiplex PCR; TCRdb stores just in-frame clones and leaves some out. The table includes about 83,000 clones, just over 90% detected once. The CDR3 is made up of 14 amino acids. Germline CDR1 is MDHEN and CDR2 is SYDVKM. Unmatched junction bases numbered 4, after V lost 3 bases and J lost 4 bases. The material sequenced was T cells isolated from PBMCs. This sequence originates from a human donor in good health. The V call is TRBV28, the J call TRBJ2-7; 9 bases align to TRBD2. The CDR3 DNA follows: TGTGCCAGCAGTTTCGTGGCGGGAGGGTACGAGCAGTACTTC. Protein: CASSFVAGGYEQYF.